Each of the 21 T cell receptor beta chains below was sequenced from the same sample in a study of CD8 T cells in ankylosing spondylitis. Study-wide points: Characteristic of ankylosing spondylitis blood, it appeared, was a TCR beta motif comprising about eight highly homologous variants.

Their antigens are not known. One entry per CDR3 protein, called by TCRdb with MiXCR from the 5' RACE reads. The sample shows about 700,000 distinct CDR3 sequences, around 20% of them seen only once. The sequencing input was blood, either unsorted or a sorted T cell fraction (not recorded which). These TCRs come from a male donor with ankylosing spondylitis.

This chain connects TRBV12-3 or TRBV12-4 to TRBJ1-1; D not resolved. V lost 5 bases and J 5 bases, leaving 12 bases between the germline ends. The CDR3 is 13 residues long. The DNA of the CDR3 is TGTGCCAGCAGTCCGCCCCGGAGAACTGAAGCTTTCTTT. Residues: CASSPPRRTEAFF.

The chain has TRBV7-3 and TRBJ2-1, with 7 positions matching TRBD2. This CDR3 is built from 16 residues. Germline V gene data show CDR1 as SGHTA and CDR2 as FQGTGA. Losses at the gene ends were 5 bases for V and 9 bases for J; bases not matched to a gene: 16. The CDR3 DNA follows: TGTGCCAGCAGCAAACCTATCCCCGGGGGGTTGGGTGAGCAGTTCTTC. Translation: CASSKPIPGGLGEQFF.

The V call is TRBV29-1, the J call TRBJ2-3, with D maybe TRBD1 (5 bases). The CDR3 covers 13 residues. V was cut by 8 bases and J by 0 bases, with 12 bases left in between. Germline CDR1 reads SQVTM; CDR2 reads ANQGSEA. CDR3 DNA: TGCAGCTCCTCTGCAGGGAGCACAGATACGCAGTATTTT. Its translation: CSSSAGSTDTQYF.

The V call is TRBV9, the J call TRBJ2-1, with D possibly matching TRBD1 (6 bases). The CDR3 is 15 amino acids. From germline, CDR1 is SGDLS and CDR2 YYNGEE. Trimming took 3 bases from V and 5 from J, leaving 15 bases between them. Here the CDR3 DNA reads TGTGCCAGCAGCGGCGGAGGACAGCAAAACAATGAGCAGTTCTTC. Residues: CASSGGGQQNNEQFF.

The rearrangement uses TRBV18 and TRBJ2-1, with a tentative D call TRBD2 (5 bases). Germline V gene data show CDR1 as KGHSH and CDR2 as LQKENI. V gave up 4 bases and J gave up 9 bases, with 13 bases separating them. The CDR3 extends over 13 amino acids. The CDR3 loop reads CASSLLGGPEQFF. The CDR3 region has the DNA TGTGCCAGCTCACTTCTAGGCGGGCCTGAGCAGTTCTTC.

The rearrangement uses TRBV20-1 and TRBJ2-1; D gene unclear. The CDR3 extends over 12 amino acids. From germline, CDR1 is DFQATT and CDR2 SNEGSKA (reference sequence). The ends were cut back, 4 bases at V and 10 bases at J, with 14 bases in the middle. The CDR3 region has the DNA TGCAGTGCTAACTGGGCTGACCTGGAGCAGTTCTTC. Protein sequence: CSANWADLEQFF.

This clonotype turned up a few times. The chain uses TRBV15 and TRBJ2-3; 16 bases are a match to TRBD2. After removal of 6 bases from V and 4 bases from J, the junction contained 10 bases not matched to a gene. CDR3 size: 18 residues. The V gene's germline CDR1 is LNHNV and CDR2 YYDKDF (reference sequence). The CDR3 sequence: CATSPGLAGGHRADTQYF. The CDR3 DNA sequence: TGTGCCACCAGTCCGGGACTAGCGGGGGGGCATCGCGCAGATACGCAGTATTTT.

The chain uses TRBV20-1 and TRBJ1-1; the D is unclear. The CDR3 totals 13 residues. CDR1 is DFQATT, CDR2 SNEGSKA, per germline (reference sequence). V was clipped by 3 bases and J by 0 bases, with 8 bases between them. The CDR3 sequence is CSASSHMNTEAFF. Here the CDR3 DNA reads TGCAGTGCTAGTTCCCACATGAACACTGAAGCTTTCTTT.

The genes are TRBV7-3 and TRBJ2-1; D is unresolved. Trimming shortened V by 2 bases and J by 5 bases, and 7 bases separated the two germline ends. The germline V gene has CDR1 SGHTA and CDR2 FQGTGA. The CDR3 loop spans 13 amino acids. This CDR3 is CASSLQNHNEQFF. Written as DNA, the CDR3 is TGTGCCAGCAGCTTACAAAACCACAATGAGCAGTTCTTC.

The chain is built from TRBV5-6 and TRBJ2-3; tentatively, D is TRBD2 (6 bases). The CDR3 consists of 13 residues. Per germline, CDR1 SGHDT and CDR2 YYEEEE. With 4 bases removed from V and 5 bases from J, the gap between germline ends came to 11 bases. In DNA, the CDR3 is TGTGCCAGCAGCCCTGCGGGGTTAGATACGCAGTATTTT. Its protein is CASSPAGLDTQYF.

The rearrangement joins TRBV7-9 to TRBJ2-7; 7 nucleotides match TRBD1. Germline V gene data show CDR1 as SEHNR and CDR2 as FQNEAQ (reference sequence). The CDR3 has 15 residues. J gave up 3 bases and V 5 bases, and 10 bases lay outside the gene matches. The CDR3 DNA is TGTGCCAGCAGCCTGGAGCAGGGGGTCGTCTACGAGCAGTACTTC. This translates into CASSLEQGVVYEQYF.

This clonotype was recorded a few times. This sequence joins TRBV4-2 and TRBJ1-4; D remains ambiguous. CDR3 length: 15 residues. The germline CDR1 and CDR2 sequences are LGHNA and YNFKEQ. V shed 8 bases and J shed 6 bases, with 19 bases lying between them. The CDR3 reads CASAPRASVYEKLFF. CDR3 nucleotides: TGTGCCAGCGCGCCACGGGCTTCGGTATATGAAAAACTGTTTTTT.

The sample holds a few counts of this clonotype. V usage is TRBV28 and J usage is TRBJ1-4; 7 bases are shared with TRBD1. The CDR3 loop spans 14 amino acids. Per germline, CDR1 MDHEN and CDR2 SYDVKM. The J segment lost 10 bases and the V segment lost 7 bases, leaving 12 bases of the junction unmatched. As DNA, the CDR3 is TGTGCCAGCACCGGACAGGAGCTTTTCGGAAAACTGTTTTTT. It specifies CASTGQELFGKLFF.

This clonotype came up a few times. The gene calls are TRBV5-1 and TRBJ2-1, with 8 bases lining up with TRBD2. Looked up from germline, CDR1 is SGHRS and CDR2 is YFSETQ. The CDR3 is made up of 16 amino acids. V was pared by 4 bases and J by 0 bases, with 6 bases of the junction left unmatched. The DNA for the CDR3 is TGCGCCAGCAGCACAAGGACTAGCTCCTCCTACAATGAGCAGTTCTTC. Its protein product is CASSTRTSSSYNEQFF.

The chain is built from TRBV20-1 and TRBJ1-1; the D gene is possibly TRBD1 (5 bases). Per the germline V gene, CDR1 is DFQATT and CDR2 is SNEGSKA (reference sequence). The CDR3 is 14 amino acids. Trimming stripped 3 bases from V and 1 base from J, with 12 bases between. In DNA form, the CDR3 reads TGCAGTGCTAGTCCAGGGCCCGGGAACACTGAAGCTTTCTTT. It yields the protein CSASPGPGNTEAFF.

V is TRBV27 and J is TRBJ1-1, with D perhaps matching TRBD1 (5 bases). The V gene's germline CDR1 is MNHEY and CDR2 SMNVEV (reference sequence). The length of the CDR3 is 13 residues. With 3 bases removed from V and 7 bases from J, the gap between germline ends came to 12 bases. In DNA, the CDR3 is TGTGCCAGCAGTTTTTCCGACAGTCATGAAGCTTTCTTT. Its translation: CASSFSDSHEAFF.

The rearrangement links TRBV18 to TRBJ1-5; D unresolved. The CDR3 covers 15 residues. With 1 base removed from V and 2 bases from J, the gap between germline ends came to 9 bases. The germline CDR1 and CDR2 sequences are KGHSH and LQKENI. CDR3 amino acids: CASSPQGMGNQPQHF. The CDR3 region has the DNA TGTGCCAGCTCACCACAGGGTATGGGCAATCAGCCCCAGCATTTT.

The chain employs TRBV3-1 and TRBJ2-3, with D possibly being TRBD1 (6 bases). V dropped 8 bases and J dropped 0 bases, with 12 bases sitting between them. Germline V CDR1 and CDR2: LGHDT, YNNKEL (reference sequence). The CDR3 sequence is 14 residues long. CDR3 sequence (DNA): TGTGCCAGCGAAAGAAGGGGGAGCACAGATACGCAGTATTTT. Protein: CASERRGSTDTQYF.

In its sample, this clonotype was seen a few times. This chain's CDR3 is CATSEGQRGPQYF. In DNA form, the CDR3 reads TGTGCCACCAGTGAGGGACAGCGAGGGCCGCAGTACTTC. This rearrangement joins TRBV24-1 to TRBJ2-5; 7 nucleotides match TRBD1. This CDR3 is 13 amino acids long. Trimming at V came to 4 bases and at J to 11 bases, leaving 9 bases not matched to a gene. CDR1 is KGHDR, CDR2 SFDVKD, per germline.

Ten or more counts support this clonotype. The V call is TRBV14, the J call TRBJ1-3; D may be TRBD1 (6 bases). The V gene lost 4 bases and the J gene lost 0 bases, with 7 bases spanning the gap. Germline CDR1 reads SGHDN; CDR2 reads FVKESK. The CDR3 has 14 residues. This chain's CDR3 is CASSPGHSGNTIYF. The CDR3 nucleotides are TGTGCCAGCAGCCCGGGACACTCTGGAAACACCATATATTTT.

This clonotype turned up a few times. J is TRBJ2-7 and V is TRBV29-1; no reliable D call. Germline V gene lookup returns CDR1 SQVTM and CDR2 ANQGSEA. The CDR3 totals 12 residues. The V end lost 7 bases, the J end lost 1 base, and 11 bases lay between the germline ends. CDR3 residues: CSARSLSYEQYF. The CDR3 region has the DNA TGCAGCGCCCGATCTCTATCCTACGAGCAGTACTTC.